This TCR beta chain derives from a study of blood T cell repertoires in COVID-19. Profiled with immunoSEQ multiplex PCR; TCRdb holds only in-frame clones, not every one. The sample has 150,000 to 250,000 clones; roughly 82% are singletons. The CDR3 loop spans 15 amino acids. V lost 5 bases and J lost 3, with 14 bases in between. Germline-derived CDR1 and CDR2 are MNHEY and SVGAGI. This chain links TRBV6-5 with TRBJ1-5; D not resolved. Material for sequencing was PBMCs or T cells enriched from blood (not recorded which). The receptor was derived from a middle-aged man who had recovered from COVID-19. The CDR3 reads CASSRGGLFNQPQHF. CDR3 nucleotide sequence: TGTGCCAGCAGTCGAGGCGGACTTTTCAATCAGCCCCAGCATTTT.